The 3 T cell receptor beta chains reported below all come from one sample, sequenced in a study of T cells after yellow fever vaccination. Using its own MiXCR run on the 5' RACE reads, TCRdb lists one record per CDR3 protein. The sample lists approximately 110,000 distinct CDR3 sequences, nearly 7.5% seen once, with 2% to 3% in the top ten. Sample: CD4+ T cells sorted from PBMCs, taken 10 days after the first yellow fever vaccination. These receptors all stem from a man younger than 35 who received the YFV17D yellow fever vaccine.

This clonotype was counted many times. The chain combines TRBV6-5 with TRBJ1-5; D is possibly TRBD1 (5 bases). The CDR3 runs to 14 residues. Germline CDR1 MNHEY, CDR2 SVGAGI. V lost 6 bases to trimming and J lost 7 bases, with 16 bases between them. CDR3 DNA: TGTGCCAGCAGAAGGGACGGTCCAGGGCAGCCCCAGCATTTT. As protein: CASRRDGPGQPQHF.

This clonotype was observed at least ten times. The CDR3 DNA follows: TGTGCCAGCACCGACCTACGGGGTTGGGAGACCCAGTACTTC. It encodes CASTDLRGWETQYF. The chain carries TRBV11-2 and TRBJ2-5; a weak D match, TRBD2 (5 bases). The germline V and J ends were trimmed by 7 bases and 5 bases, with 17 bases remaining between them. CDR1 and CDR2 from the germline V gene are SGHAT and FQNNGV. The CDR3 runs 14 residues.

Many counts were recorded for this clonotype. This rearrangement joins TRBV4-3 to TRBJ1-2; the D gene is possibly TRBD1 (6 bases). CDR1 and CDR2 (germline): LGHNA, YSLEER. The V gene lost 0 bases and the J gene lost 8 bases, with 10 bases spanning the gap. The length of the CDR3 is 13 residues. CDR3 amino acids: CASSQDRGRGYTF. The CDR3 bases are TGCGCCAGCAGCCAAGACAGGGGAAGGGGCTACACCTTC.